These 11 T cell receptor beta chains were all obtained from the same sample, sequenced in a study of early stage breast cancer tumors. The protocol was immunoSEQ multiplex PCR, while the TCRdb copy is restricted to in-frame clones and leaves out a portion. The repertoire holds tens of thousands of clones, with roughly three fifths as singletons. Sequencing was done on a sample of breast tumor tissue. The receptors originated from a person in their fifties with breast cancer.

The V call is TRBV6-5, the J call TRBJ2-2; D is unresolved. The CDR3 extends over 15 amino acids. V dropped 2 bases and J dropped 5 bases, with 12 bases sitting between them. CDR1 MNHEY and CDR2 SVGAGI come from the germline V gene. The CDR3 protein is CASSYASEHTGELFF. The DNA for the CDR3 is TGTGCCAGCAGTTACGCCAGTGAACATACCGGGGAGCTGTTTTTT.

The chain uses TRBV4-3 and TRBJ2-1; 11 bases map to TRBD2. Germline lookup yields CDR1 LGHNA and CDR2 YSLEER. V lost 2 bases to trimming and J lost 5 bases; unmatched junction nucleotides: 14. The CDR3 has 19 amino acids. DNA of the CDR3: TGCGCCAGCAGCCAATCCCCTTCTCGTAGCGGGAGGGTCCACAATGAGCAGTTCTTC. Amino acid sequence: CASSQSPSRSGRVHNEQFF.

The chain is built from TRBV9 and TRBJ2-3; D remains unclear. Trimming removed 3 bases at V and 3 bases at J, with 11 bases between. CDR3 length equals 14 residues. Germline V CDR1 and CDR2: SGDLS, YYNGEE. CDR3 region: CASSARLDTDTQYF. The CDR3 DNA reads as TGTGCCAGCAGCGCAAGACTCGATACAGATACGCAGTATTTT.

This clone came up a few times. The chain couples TRBV27 to TRBJ1-5; no clear D. Germline V gene sequence: CDR1 MNHEY, CDR2 SMNVEV (reference sequence). Trimming shortened V by 2 bases and J by 6 bases, and 8 bases separated the two germline ends. The CDR3 sequence is 13 residues long. This CDR3 reads CASSLGEAQPQHF. CDR3 nucleotides: TGTGCCAGCAGTTTAGGGGAGGCTCAGCCCCAGCATTTT.

This clone was seen just once. The CDR3 sequence is CASSWTSGKTYEQYF. In DNA form, the CDR3 reads TGTGCCAGCAGTTGGACTAGCGGGAAAACCTACGAGCAGTACTTC. The chain has TRBV27 and TRBJ2-7; 12 nucleotides agree with TRBD2. After removal of 4 bases from V and 2 bases from J, the junction contained 3 bases not matched to a gene. Germline V gene data show CDR1 as MNHEY and CDR2 as SMNVEV (reference sequence). The CDR3 runs to 15 residues.

This rearrangement joins TRBV15 to TRBJ2-1, with a tentative D call TRBD2 (6 bases). Trimming stripped 6 bases from V and 6 bases from J, with 21 bases between. Looked up from germline, CDR1 is LNHNV and CDR2 is YYDKDF (reference sequence). The CDR3 has 16 residues. The CDR3 coding sequence is TGTGCCACCAGTTTAGGGACTGCCTTAACCTCCAATGAGCAGTTCTTC. The encoded protein is CATSLGTALTSNEQFF.

This chain joins TRBV6-5 and TRBJ2-2; D is ambiguous. This CDR3 comprises 16 residues. CDR1 is MNHEY, CDR2 SVGAGI, per germline. Trimming took 0 bases from V and 1 from J, leaving 9 bases between them. This chain's CDR3 is CASSYSMAQNTGELFF. The CDR3 DNA is TGTGCCAGCAGTTACTCGATGGCACAGAACACCGGGGAGCTGTTTTTT.

CDR3 DNA: TGTGCCAGCAGCTTCATTCTCCATCGAGACAGGGGGACCTACGAGCAGTACTTC. Translated: CASSFILHRDRGTYEQYF. The chain joins TRBV5-5 to TRBJ2-7; 9 bases map to TRBD1. CDR1 and CDR2 from the germline V gene are SGHKS and YYEKEE (reference sequence). J was trimmed by 2 bases and V by 2 bases; bases with no gene match: 14. The CDR3 runs 18 residues.

The V call is TRBV5-4, the J call TRBJ2-7; TRBD2 matches 13 bases. From germline, CDR1 is SGHNT and CDR2 YYREEE (reference sequence). The length of the CDR3 is 15 residues. V shed 4 bases and J 6 bases; nucleotides not matched to a gene: 7. CDR3 protein: CASSPRTSGSGEQYF. The CDR3 DNA follows: TGTGCCAGCAGCCCAAGGACTAGCGGGAGTGGCGAGCAGTACTTC.

V is TRBV7-2 and J is TRBJ2-1; possible D gene TRBD1, 6 bases. Germline CDR1 and CDR2: SGHTA and FQGNSA. The ends were cut back, 0 bases at V and 3 bases at J, with 9 bases in the middle. This CDR3 has 15 amino acids. The CDR3 reads CASSLAQGYYNEQFF. CDR3 nucleotides: TGTGCCAGCAGCTTAGCCCAGGGGTACTACAATGAGCAGTTCTTC.

In this sample, this clone turned up many times. The chain couples TRBV29-1 to TRBJ1-1; D possibly corresponds to TRBD1 (5 bases). Trimming stripped 4 bases from V and 2 bases from J, with 11 bases between. The CDR3 has 13 amino acids. In germline, CDR1 is SQVTM, CDR2 ANQGSEA. CDR3 coding DNA: TGCAGCGTTGTCAGGGCTACTAACACTGAAGCTTTCTTT. This translates into CSVVRATNTEAFF.